The 2 T cell receptor beta chains listed next were all sequenced from one sample in a study of regulatory T cells in long-lasting Graves disease. HTBI primers from iRepertoire and Arm-PCR of CDR3 regions yielded the TCR beta libraries. One entry per CDR3 protein, called by TCRdb with MiXCR from the multiplex PCR reads. The table lists about 350,000 distinct CDR3 sequences, about a sixth of them singletons. Stated time point: newly diagnosed GD, antithyroid drugs for less than 3 months. Researchers made the TCR library from RNA that was extracted from PBMCs. This same sample was also part of a study on T cells in Graves' hyperthyroidism and ophthalmopathy.

The source material was peripheral blood mononuclear cells (PBMCs), sampled at new diagnosis, from a patient treated with antithyroid drugs. These receptors all come from a man aged 40-49 years with Graves disease.

In regard to this clonotype: A read error is possible here, since a much larger clone lies one base away. The V gene is TRBV12-3 or TRBV12-4, the J gene TRBJ2-1, with D possibly called TRBD1 or TRBD2 (5 bases each). CDR3 length equals 15 residues. CDR3 loop: CAGSLTEGERDEQFF. For the CDR3, the DNA is TGTGCCGGCAGTTTAACTGAGGGTGAACGGGACGAGCAGTTCTTC.

Many counts were recorded for this clonotype. V is TRBV2 and J is TRBJ2-7; 7 bases align to TRBD1. Unmatched junction bases numbered 11, after V lost 7 bases and J lost 5 bases. This CDR3 is 14 amino acids long. Germline V gene lookup returns CDR1 SNHLY and CDR2 FYNNEI. The DNA for the CDR3 is TGTGCCAGCAAAGATCCGGGACAGAGCGACGAGCAGTACTTC. Translation gives CASKDPGQSDEQYF.